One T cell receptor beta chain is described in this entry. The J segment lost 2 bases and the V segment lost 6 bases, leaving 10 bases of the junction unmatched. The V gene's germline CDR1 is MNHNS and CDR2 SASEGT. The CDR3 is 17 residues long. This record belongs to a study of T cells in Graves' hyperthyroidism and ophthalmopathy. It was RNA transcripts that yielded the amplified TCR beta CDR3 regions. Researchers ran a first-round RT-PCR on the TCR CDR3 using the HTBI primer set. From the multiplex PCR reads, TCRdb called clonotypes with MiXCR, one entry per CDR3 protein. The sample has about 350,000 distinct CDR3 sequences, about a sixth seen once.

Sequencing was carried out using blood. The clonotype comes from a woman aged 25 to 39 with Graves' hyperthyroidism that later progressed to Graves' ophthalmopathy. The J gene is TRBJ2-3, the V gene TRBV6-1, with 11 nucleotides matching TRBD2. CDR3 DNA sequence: TGTGCCAGCAGGACTTCGGCTAGCGGGGGGATCACAGATACGCAGTATTTT. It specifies CASRTSASGGITDTQYF.